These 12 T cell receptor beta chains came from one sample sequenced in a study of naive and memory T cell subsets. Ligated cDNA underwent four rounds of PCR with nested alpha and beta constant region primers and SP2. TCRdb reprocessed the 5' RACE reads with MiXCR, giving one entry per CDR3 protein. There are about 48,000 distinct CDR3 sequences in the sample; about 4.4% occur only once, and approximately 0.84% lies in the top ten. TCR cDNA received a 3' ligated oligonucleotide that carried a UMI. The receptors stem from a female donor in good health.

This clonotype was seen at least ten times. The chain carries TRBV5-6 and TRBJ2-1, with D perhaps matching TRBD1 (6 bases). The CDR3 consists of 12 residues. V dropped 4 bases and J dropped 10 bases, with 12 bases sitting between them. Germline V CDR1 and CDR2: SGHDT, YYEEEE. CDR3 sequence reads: CASSPGTREQFF. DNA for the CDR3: TGTGCCAGCAGCCCGGGGACACGCGAGCAGTTCTTC.

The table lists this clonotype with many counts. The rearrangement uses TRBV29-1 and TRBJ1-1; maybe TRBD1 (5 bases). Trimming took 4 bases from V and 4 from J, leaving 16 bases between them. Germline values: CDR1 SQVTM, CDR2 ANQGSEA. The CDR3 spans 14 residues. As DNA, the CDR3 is TGCAGCGTTGGGTCGGGGAGTGGGGGCACTGAAGCTTTCTTT. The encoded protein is CSVGSGSGGTEAFF.

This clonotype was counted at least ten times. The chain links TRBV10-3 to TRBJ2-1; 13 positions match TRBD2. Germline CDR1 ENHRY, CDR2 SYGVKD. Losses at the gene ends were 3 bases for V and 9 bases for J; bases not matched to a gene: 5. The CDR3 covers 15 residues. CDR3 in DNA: TGTGCCATCAGTGAAACTAGCGGGAGGGCCGGTGAGCAGTTCTTC. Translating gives CAISETSGRAGEQFF.

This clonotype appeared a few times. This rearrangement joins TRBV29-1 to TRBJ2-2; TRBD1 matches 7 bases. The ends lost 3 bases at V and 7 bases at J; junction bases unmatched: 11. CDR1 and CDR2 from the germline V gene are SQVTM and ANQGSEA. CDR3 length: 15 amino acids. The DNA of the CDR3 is TGCAGCGTTGACGACCCCGGGACAGCAATCGGGGAGCTGTTTTTT. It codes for CSVDDPGTAIGELFF.

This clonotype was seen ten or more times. CDR3 residues: CASSAQTARYEQYF. The CDR3 DNA reads as TGTGCCAGCAGCGCACAGACAGCTCGCTACGAGCAGTACTTC. This sequence joins TRBV7-2 and TRBJ2-7, with a tentative D call TRBD1 (5 bases). Germline V gene lookup returns CDR1 SGHTA and CDR2 FQGNSA. Trimming stripped 5 bases from V and 3 bases from J, with 14 bases between. CDR3 length: 14 amino acids.

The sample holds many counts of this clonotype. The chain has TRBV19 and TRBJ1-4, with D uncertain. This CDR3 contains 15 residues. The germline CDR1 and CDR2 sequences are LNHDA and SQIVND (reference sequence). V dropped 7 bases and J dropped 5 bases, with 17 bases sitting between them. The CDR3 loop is CASTSLGQRNEKLFF. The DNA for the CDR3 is TGTGCCAGTACAAGCCTTGGGCAACGGAATGAAAAACTGTTTTTT.

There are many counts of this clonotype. The chain's CDR3 is CASSQIQGRLNQPQHF. As DNA, the CDR3 is TGTGCCAGCAGCCAAATTCAGGGTAGGCTAAATCAGCCCCAGCATTTT. The chain couples TRBV28 to TRBJ1-5, with D perhaps TRBD1 (5 bases). Deletions cut 6 bases from V and 4 bases from J, with 19 bases between. The CDR3 runs 16 residues. Germline V gene data show CDR1 as MDHEN and CDR2 as SYDVKM.

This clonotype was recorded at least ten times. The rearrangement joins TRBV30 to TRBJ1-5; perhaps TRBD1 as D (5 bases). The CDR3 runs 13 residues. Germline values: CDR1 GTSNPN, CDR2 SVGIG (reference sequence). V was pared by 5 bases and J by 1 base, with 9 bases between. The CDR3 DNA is TGTGCCTGGGGCCGGGACAGCAATCAGCCCCAGCATTTT. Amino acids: CAWGRDSNQPQHF.

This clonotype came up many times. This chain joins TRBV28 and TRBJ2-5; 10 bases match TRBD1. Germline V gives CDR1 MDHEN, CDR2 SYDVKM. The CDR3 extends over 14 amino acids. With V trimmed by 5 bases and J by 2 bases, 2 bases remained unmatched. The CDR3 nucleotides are TGTGCCAGCAGTAAGGACAGGGGGCAAGAGACCCAGTACTTC. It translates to CASSKDRGQETQYF.

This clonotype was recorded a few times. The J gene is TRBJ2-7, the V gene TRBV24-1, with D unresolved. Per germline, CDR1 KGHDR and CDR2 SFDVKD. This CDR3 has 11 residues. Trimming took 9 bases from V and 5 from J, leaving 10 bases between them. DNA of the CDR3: TGTGCCACCGGGCCCTACGACGAGCAGTACTTC. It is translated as CATGPYDEQYF.

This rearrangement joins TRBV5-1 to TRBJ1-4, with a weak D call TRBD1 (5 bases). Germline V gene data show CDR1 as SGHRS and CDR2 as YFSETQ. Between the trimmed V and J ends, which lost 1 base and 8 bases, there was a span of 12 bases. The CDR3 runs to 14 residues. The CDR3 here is CASSLFGGGEKLFF. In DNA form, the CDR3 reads TGCGCCAGCAGCTTGTTCGGGGGTGGCGAAAAACTGTTTTTT.

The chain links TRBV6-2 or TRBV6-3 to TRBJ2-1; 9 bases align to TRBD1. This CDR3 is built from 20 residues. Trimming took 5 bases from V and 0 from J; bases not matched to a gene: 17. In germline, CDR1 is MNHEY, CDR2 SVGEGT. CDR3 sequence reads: CASSEQGASAGRSSYNEQFF. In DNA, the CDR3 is TGTGCCAGCAGTGAACAGGGGGCTAGTGCGGGTCGCAGCTCCTACAATGAGCAGTTCTTC.